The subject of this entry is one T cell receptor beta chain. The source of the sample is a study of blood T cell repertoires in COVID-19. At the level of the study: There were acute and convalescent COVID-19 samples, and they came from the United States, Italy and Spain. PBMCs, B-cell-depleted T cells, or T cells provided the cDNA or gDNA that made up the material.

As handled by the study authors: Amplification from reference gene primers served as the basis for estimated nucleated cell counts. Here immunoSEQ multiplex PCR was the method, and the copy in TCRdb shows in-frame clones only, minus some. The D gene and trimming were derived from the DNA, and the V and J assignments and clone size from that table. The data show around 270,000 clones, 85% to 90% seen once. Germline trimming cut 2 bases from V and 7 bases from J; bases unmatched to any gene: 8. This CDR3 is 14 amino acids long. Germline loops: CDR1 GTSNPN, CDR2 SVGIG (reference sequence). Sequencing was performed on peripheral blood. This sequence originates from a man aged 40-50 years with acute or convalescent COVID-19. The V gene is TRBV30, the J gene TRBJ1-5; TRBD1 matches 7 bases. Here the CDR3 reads CAWSTARGEQPQHF. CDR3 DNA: TGTGCCTGGAGTACGGCCAGGGGGGAGCAGCCCCAGCATTTT.